This T cell receptor beta chain is drawn from a study of beta chain features in type 1 diabetes. Study background: Comparable age, gender and cell yields were observed in patients relative to healthy donors.

Sequencing targeted expressed TCRB transcripts, as all isolated RNA had been reverse transcribed. Profiled with immunoSEQ multiplex PCR; TCRdb holds only in-frame clones, not every one. The data hold under 300,000 clones, with approximately 15% observed a single time. A word on this clone: Its cognate antigen is unknown.

Study outcomes and limitations: A moderate, significant TCRB CDR3 shortening appeared in type 1 diabetes across four CD4+ subsets.

The clonotype was recovered from a man aged 25-45 years with type 1 diabetes. The sample was naive CD4+ T cells from blood.

For the CDR3, the DNA is TGTGCCTCCATAGCGGCTAGCGGCGGCACAGATACGCAGTATTTT. Protein sequence: CASIAASGGTDTQYF. J is TRBJ2-3 and V is TRBV10-3; 7 bases align to TRBD2. Trimming cost V 11 bases and J 1 base; bases outside gene matches: 12. Germline V CDR1 and CDR2: ENHRY, SYGVKD. The CDR3 is made up of 15 amino acids.